What follows describes a single TCR beta chain. Its matching antigen is unknown. This entry comes from a study of T cells in Graves' hyperthyroidism and ophthalmopathy. Using RNA transcripts as the source, TCR beta CDR3 regions were amplified. Researchers ran a first-round RT-PCR on the TCR CDR3 using the HTBI primer set. In TCRdb, the multiplex PCR reads were re-called with MiXCR into one record per CDR3 protein. The repertoire holds approximately 400,000 distinct CDR3 sequences, with more than 11% as singletons. CDR3 length: 16 amino acids. Germline assignment: CDR1 MGHDK and CDR2 SYGVNS. V trimming: 4 bases; J trimming: 4 bases; junction bases outside the gene matches: 8. Study conclusions and caveats: Ophthalmopathy got predicted by the model a median approximately 6 months before its onset.

The chain links TRBV25-1 to TRBJ1-4; 8 bases agree with TRBD1. Sequences were obtained from blood. The source is a woman in her fifties or sixties with Graves' hyperthyroidism. The CDR3 region has the DNA TGTGCCAGCAGTGCTCGGGGGACAGGCGTTAATGAAAAACTGTTTTTT. It translates to CASSARGTGVNEKLFF. Full variable domain (missing parts from reference TRBV25-1 and TRBJ1-4): EADIYQTPRYLVIGTGKKITLECSQTMGHDKMYWYQQDPGMELHLIHYSYGVNSTEKGDLSSESTVSRIRTEHFPLTLESARPSHTSQYLCASSARGTGVNEKLFFGSGTQLSVL.